A single sample is the source of the 10 T cell receptor beta chains below, sequenced in a study of molecular identifiers for immune sequencing clone quantification. TCRdb itself ran the PCR reads through MiXCR, one entry per CDR3 protein. The data contain around 460,000 distinct CDR3 sequences, over 20% of them seen just once; the ten biggest clones take up approximately 0.84%. The sample consisted of naive CD8+ T cells from blood, with Jurkat cell RNA spiked in. Described subset: FACS-sorted CD8+CD4-CCR7+CD45RA+ naive T cells. The source of these receptors is a human donor in good health. Some libraries in this study had Jurkat cell RNA spiked in.

This clonotype was counted a few times. The V call is TRBV4-2, the J call TRBJ2-7; 13 nucleotides match TRBD2. CDR1 and CDR2 (germline): LGHNA, YNFKEQ. CDR3 length: 16 residues. V shed 5 bases and J 4 bases; nucleotides not matched to a gene: 8. This CDR3 is CASSETSGRSQYEQYF. In DNA form, the CDR3 reads TGTGCCAGCAGCGAGACTAGCGGGAGGTCCCAGTACGAGCAGTACTTC.

J is TRBJ2-3 and V is TRBV7-6; no clear D gene. This CDR3 has 16 residues. Per germline, CDR1 SGHVS and CDR2 FNYEAQ. Trimming pared 5 bases from V and 1 base from J, leaving 16 bases between. In DNA form, the CDR3 reads TGTGCCAGCAGCCCCCCTCCCAACGGAGGCACAGATACGCAGTATTTT. Residues: CASSPPPNGGTDTQYF.

This clonotype was seen repeatedly, ten times or more. This chain connects TRBV7-3 to TRBJ2-5; D unresolved. Trimming pared 1 base from V and 1 base from J, leaving 10 bases between. Looked up from germline, CDR1 is SGHTA and CDR2 is FQGTGA. The CDR3 length is 15 residues. CDR3 in amino acids: CASSLMGMAQETQYF. CDR3 nucleotides: TGTGCCAGCAGCTTAATGGGGATGGCCCAAGAGACCCAGTACTTC.

The V gene is TRBV2, the J gene TRBJ2-2; D is undetermined. This CDR3 has 13 amino acids. The germline V and J ends were trimmed by 6 bases and 1 base, with 6 bases remaining between them. CDR1 is SNHLY, CDR2 FYNNEI, per germline. CDR3 DNA sequence: TGTGCCAGCAGAACTCAGAACACCGGGGAGCTGTTTTTT. It specifies CASRTQNTGELFF.

Only a few counts were recorded for this clonotype. V usage is TRBV29-1 and J usage is TRBJ2-1; 12 bases line up with TRBD2. The V gene's germline CDR1 is SQVTM and CDR2 ANQGSEA. The CDR3 has 14 amino acids. With 7 bases clipped from V and 5 bases from J, the junction kept 6 bases outside the gene matches. CDR3 region: CSAETSGGHNEQFF. The CDR3 DNA follows: TGCAGCGCAGAGACTAGCGGGGGACACAATGAGCAGTTCTTC.

This clonotype came up many times. The CDR3 protein is CSARALDSSSYEQYF. In DNA form, the CDR3 reads TGCAGTGCTAGAGCCCTAGACAGTTCCTCCTACGAGCAGTACTTC. The J gene is TRBJ2-7, the V gene TRBV20-1; D is possibly TRBD1 (5 bases). V lost 1 base and J 0 bases, leaving 13 bases between the germline ends. The CDR3 has 15 residues. CDR1 is DFQATT, CDR2 SNEGSKA, per germline (reference sequence).

DNA for the CDR3: TGTGCCAGTTTCAGGGGAACTGAAGCTTTCTTT. The encoded protein is CASFRGTEAFF. This sequence joins TRBV19 and TRBJ1-1, with D possibly matching TRBD1 (6 bases). Per germline, CDR1 LNHDA and CDR2 SQIVND (reference sequence). V lost 8 bases and J 5 bases, leaving 9 bases between the germline ends. The CDR3 is made up of 11 amino acids. Combining the CDR3 with reference TRBV19 and TRBJ1-1 gives the whole variable domain DGGITQSPKYLFRKEGQNVTLSCEQNLNHDAMYWYRQDPGQGLRLIYYSQIVNDFQKGDIAEGYSVSREKKESFPLTVTSAQKNPTAFYLCASFRGTEAFFGQGTRLTVV.

This clonotype was detected a few times. Here the CDR3 DNA reads TGTGCCAGCAGCACCTGGGGGACAGAAACTGAAGCTTTCTTT. Translating gives CASSTWGTETEAFF. V and J are TRBV11-2 and TRBJ1-1, with 7 positions matching TRBD1. The CDR3 contains 14 residues. CDR1 is SGHAT and CDR2 is FQNNGV in the germline V gene. The V gene end was trimmed by 5 bases and the J gene end by 5 bases; junction bases not matched to a gene: 8.

This clonotype has ten or more counts. The genes are TRBV6-6 and TRBJ2-3; 12 nucleotides line up with TRBD2. The germline V gene has CDR1 MNHNY and CDR2 SVGAGI (reference sequence). CDR3 length equals 20 residues. The V gene end was trimmed by 1 base and the J gene end by 0 bases; junction bases not matched to a gene: 11. CDR3 amino acids: CASSYLASGGDQPSTDTQYF. CDR3 nucleotides: TGTGCCAGCAGTTACTTGGCTAGCGGGGGGGACCAACCTAGCACAGATACGCAGTATTTT.

J is TRBJ2-3 and V is TRBV28; 12 nucleotides match TRBD2. The CDR3 runs to 18 residues. With V trimmed by 4 bases and J by 4 bases, 12 bases remained unmatched. Germline V gives CDR1 MDHEN, CDR2 SYDVKM. This chain's CDR3 is CASSSGKLAGGWADTQYF. The CDR3 DNA reads TGTGCCAGCAGTTCTGGGAAGCTAGCGGGAGGGTGGGCAGATACGCAGTATTTT.